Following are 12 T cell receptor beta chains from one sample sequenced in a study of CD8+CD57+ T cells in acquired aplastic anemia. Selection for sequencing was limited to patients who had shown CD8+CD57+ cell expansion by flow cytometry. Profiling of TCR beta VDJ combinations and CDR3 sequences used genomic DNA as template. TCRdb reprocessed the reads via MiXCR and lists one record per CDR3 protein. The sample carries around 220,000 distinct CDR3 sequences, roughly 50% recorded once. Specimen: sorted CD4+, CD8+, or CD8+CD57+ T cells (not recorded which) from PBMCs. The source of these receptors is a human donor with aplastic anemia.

The CDR3 bases are TGTGCCAGCAGCTTAGCAAGTCAGAATGAAAAACTGTTTTTT. Amino acid sequence: CASSLASQNEKLFF. The rearrangement uses TRBV7-3 and TRBJ1-4; unclear D gene. V gave up 2 bases and J gave up 5 bases, with 9 bases separating them. In germline, CDR1 is SGHTA, CDR2 FQGTGA. The CDR3 is 14 residues long.

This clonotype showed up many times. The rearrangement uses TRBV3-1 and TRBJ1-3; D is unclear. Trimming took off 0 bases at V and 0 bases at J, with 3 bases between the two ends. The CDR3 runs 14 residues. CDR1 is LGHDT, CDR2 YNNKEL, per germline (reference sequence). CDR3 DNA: TGTGCCAGCAGCCAAGACAGCTCTGGAAACACCATATATTTT. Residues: CASSQDSSGNTIYF. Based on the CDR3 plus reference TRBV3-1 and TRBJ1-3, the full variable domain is DTAVSQTPKYLVTQMGNDKSIKCEQNLGHDTMYWYKQDSKKFLKIMFSYNNKELIINETVPNRFSPKSPDKAHLNLHINSLELGDSAVYFCASSQDSSGNTIYFGEGSWLTVV.

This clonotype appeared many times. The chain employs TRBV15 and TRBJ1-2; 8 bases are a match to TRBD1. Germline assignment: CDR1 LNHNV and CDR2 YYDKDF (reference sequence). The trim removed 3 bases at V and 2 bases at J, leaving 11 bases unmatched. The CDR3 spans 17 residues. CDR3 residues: CATSRALTGVSNYGYTF. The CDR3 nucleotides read TGTGCCACCAGCAGGGCCTTGACAGGGGTCTCGAACTATGGCTACACCTTC. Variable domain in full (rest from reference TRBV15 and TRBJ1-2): DAMVIQNPRYQVTQFGKPVTLSCSQTLNHNVMYWYQQKSSQAPKLLFHYYDKDFNNEADTPDNFQSRRPNTSFCFLDIRSPGLGDTAMYLCATSRALTGVSNYGYTFGSGTRLTVV.

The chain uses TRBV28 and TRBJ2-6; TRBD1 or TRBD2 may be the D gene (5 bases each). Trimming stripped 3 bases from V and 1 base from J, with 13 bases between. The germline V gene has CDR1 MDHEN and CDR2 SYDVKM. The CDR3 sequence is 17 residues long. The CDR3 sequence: CASSLSGSSSGANVLTF. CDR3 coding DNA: TGTGCCAGCAGTTTGTCAGGGAGTAGTTCTGGGGCCAACGTCCTGACTTTC.

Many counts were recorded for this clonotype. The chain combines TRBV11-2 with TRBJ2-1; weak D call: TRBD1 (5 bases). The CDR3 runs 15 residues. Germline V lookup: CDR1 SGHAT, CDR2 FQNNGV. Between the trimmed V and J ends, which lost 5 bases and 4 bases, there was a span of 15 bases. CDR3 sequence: CASSQAGFTYNEQFF. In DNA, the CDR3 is TGTGCCAGCAGCCAAGCAGGGTTCACATACAATGAGCAGTTCTTC.

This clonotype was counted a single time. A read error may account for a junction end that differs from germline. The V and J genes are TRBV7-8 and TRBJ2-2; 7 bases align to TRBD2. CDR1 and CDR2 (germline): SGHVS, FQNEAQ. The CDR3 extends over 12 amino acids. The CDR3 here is CASSFSSGELLF. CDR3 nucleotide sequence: TGTGCCAGCAGTTTTTCAAGCGGGGAGCTGCTTTTT.

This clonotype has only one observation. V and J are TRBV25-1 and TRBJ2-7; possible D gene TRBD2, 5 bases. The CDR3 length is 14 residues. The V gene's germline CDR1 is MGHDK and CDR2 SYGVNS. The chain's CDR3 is CELAGRRFHYEQYF. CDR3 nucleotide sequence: TGTGAGCTTGCGGGCAGGAGATTTCACTACGAGCAGTACTTC.

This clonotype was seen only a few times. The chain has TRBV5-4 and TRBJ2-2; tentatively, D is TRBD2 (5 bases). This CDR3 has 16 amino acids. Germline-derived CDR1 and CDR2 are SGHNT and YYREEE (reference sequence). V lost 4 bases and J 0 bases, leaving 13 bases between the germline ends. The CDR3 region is CASSPGGPANTGELFF. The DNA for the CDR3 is TGTGCCAGCAGCCCCGGAGGACCCGCGAACACCGGGGAGCTGTTTTTT.

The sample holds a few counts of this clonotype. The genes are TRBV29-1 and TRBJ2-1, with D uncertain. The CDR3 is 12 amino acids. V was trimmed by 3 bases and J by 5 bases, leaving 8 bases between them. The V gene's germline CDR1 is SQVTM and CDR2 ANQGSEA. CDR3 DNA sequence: TGCAGCGTTGAGAGACGGGACAATGAGCAGTTCTTC. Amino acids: CSVERRDNEQFF.

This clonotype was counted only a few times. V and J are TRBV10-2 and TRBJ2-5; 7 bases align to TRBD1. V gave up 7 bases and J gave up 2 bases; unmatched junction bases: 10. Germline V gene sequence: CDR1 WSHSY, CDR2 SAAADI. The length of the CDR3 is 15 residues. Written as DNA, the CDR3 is TGCGCCAGCAATACCTTGACAGGGTCTCAAGAGACCCAGTACTTC. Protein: CASNTLTGSQETQYF.

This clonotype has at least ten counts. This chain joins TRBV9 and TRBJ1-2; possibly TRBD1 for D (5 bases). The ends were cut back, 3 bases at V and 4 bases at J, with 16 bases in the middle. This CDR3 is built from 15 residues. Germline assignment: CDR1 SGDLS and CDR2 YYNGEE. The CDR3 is CASSAGDSESYGYTF. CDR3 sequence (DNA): TGTGCCAGCAGCGCTGGGGACTCAGAGAGCTATGGCTACACCTTC. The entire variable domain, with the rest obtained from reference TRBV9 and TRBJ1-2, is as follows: DSGVTQTPKHLITATGQRVTLRCSPRSGDLSVYWYQQSLDQGLQFLIQYYNGEERAKGNILERFSAQQFPDLHSELNLSSLELGDSALYFCASSAGDSESYGYTFGSGTRLTVV.

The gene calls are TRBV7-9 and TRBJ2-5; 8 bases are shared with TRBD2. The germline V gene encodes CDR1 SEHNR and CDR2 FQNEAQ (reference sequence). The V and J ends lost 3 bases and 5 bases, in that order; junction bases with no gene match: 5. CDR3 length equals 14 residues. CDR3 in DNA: TGTGCCAGCAGCTTTTGGGGCGGGGGGGAGACCCAGTACTTC. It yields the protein CASSFWGGGETQYF.